Below, 12 T cell receptor beta chains from the same sample are listed, as sequenced in a study of CD8 T cells in ankylosing spondylitis. TCRdb re-derived calls from the 5' RACE reads in MiXCR, one entry per CDR3 protein. The table has 150,000 or so distinct CDR3 sequences, around 32% seen once. The sample comprised synovial fluid, either unsorted or a sorted T cell fraction (not recorded which). These receptors were taken from a male donor with ankylosing spondylitis.

The V and J genes are TRBV7-2 and TRBJ1-3; D remains ambiguous. With 1 base removed from V and 6 bases from J, the gap between germline ends came to 13 bases. The germline V gene encodes CDR1 SGHTA and CDR2 FQGNSA. This CDR3 spans 15 amino acids. The CDR3 DNA is TGTGCCAGCAGCTTAGTGGGGAAACAACTAAACACCATATATTTT. Encoded protein: CASSLVGKQLNTIYF.

Notes on this clonotype: A much bigger clone sits one base away, suggesting this may be a read error. The chain employs TRBV6-2 or TRBV6-3 and TRBJ1-2, with D uncertain. Trimming left V 2 bases short and J 1 base short, with 2 bases between. Germline lookup yields CDR1 MNHEY and CDR2 SVGEGT. The CDR3 runs to 12 residues. The CDR3 DNA reads as TGTGCCAGCAGTTACAATAACTATGGCTACACCTTC. It codes for CASSYNNYGYTF.

V and J are TRBV12-3 or TRBV12-4 and TRBJ2-4, with 10 positions matching TRBD2. The CDR3 totals 17 residues. Trimming removed 1 base from V and 6 bases from J; junction bases left unmatched: 9. The CDR3 nucleotides read TGTGCCAGCAGTTTAGAGGCTAGCGGGGGAACTTTAAACATTCAGTACTTC. Encoded protein: CASSLEASGGTLNIQYF.

The chain joins TRBV7-9 to TRBJ1-1; 7 positions match TRBD1. With 5 bases clipped from V and 6 bases from J, the junction kept 9 bases outside the gene matches. This CDR3 is 14 amino acids long. CDR1 SEHNR and CDR2 FQNEAQ come from the germline V gene (reference sequence). The CDR3 DNA sequence: TGTGCCAGCAGCACCACCGGGACAGCTCCTGAAGCTTTCTTT. It specifies CASSTTGTAPEAFF.

This sequence joins TRBV6-1 and TRBJ1-5; D gene unclear. The germline CDR1 and CDR2 sequences are MNHNS and SASEGT. With 7 bases removed from V and 0 bases from J, the gap between germline ends came to 16 bases. The CDR3 sequence is 16 residues long. CDR3 bases: TGTGCCAGCAAGGAAGCGACAAGCTATAGCAATCAGCCCCAGCATTTT. Amino acids: CASKEATSYSNQPQHF.

This clonotype was seen ten or more times. The rearrangement links TRBV4-2 to TRBJ2-5; 10 bases align to TRBD2. Germline CDR1 LGHNA, CDR2 YNFKEQ. V was pared by 0 bases and J by 5 bases, with 9 bases of the junction left unmatched. CDR3 length: 17 residues. CDR3 DNA: TGTGCCAGCAGCCAAGATCGTCGAGCGGGAGGGGGGGAGACCCAGTACTTC. Protein sequence: CASSQDRRAGGGETQYF.

The chain combines TRBV11-3 with TRBJ2-1; the match to TRBD1 covers 10 bases. The germline gives CDR1 SGHNT, CDR2 YENEEA. V gave up 4 bases and J gave up 8 bases; unmatched junction bases: 8. The CDR3 spans 15 residues. The CDR3 sequence is CASSSWTGGGYEQFF. The DNA for the CDR3 is TGTGCCAGCAGCTCATGGACAGGGGGGGGATATGAGCAGTTCTTC.

Only a few counts were recorded for this clonotype. The CDR3 bases are TGTGCCAGCAGCCAAGAAGCGGATTTGAGGGGTTTTGGAAACACCATATATTTT. Encoded protein: CASSQEADLRGFGNTIYF. This chain links TRBV4-2 with TRBJ1-3; D may be TRBD1 (5 bases). CDR1 and CDR2 from the germline V gene are LGHNA and YNFKEQ. The CDR3 has 18 amino acids. The V gene lost 0 bases and the J gene lost 3 bases, with 18 bases spanning the gap.

V gene TRBV11-2 combines with J gene TRBJ2-1, with 15 bases that match TRBD2. The V gene's germline CDR1 is SGHAT and CDR2 FQNNGV. Trimming removed 3 bases from V and 1 base from J; junction bases left unmatched: 1. This CDR3 spans 17 amino acids. CDR3 bases: TGTGCCAGCAGCTTGGGACTAGCGGGAGGATCCTACAATGAGCAGTTCTTC. Translating gives CASSLGLAGGSYNEQFF.

CDR3 sequence reads: CASSLTGTGVAGELFF. CDR3 bases: TGTGCCAGCAGTTTGACCGGGACAGGGGTTGCCGGGGAGCTGTTTTTT. This chain joins TRBV28 and TRBJ2-2, with 10 bases aligning to TRBD1. The CDR3 length is 16 residues. After removal of 3 bases from V and 6 bases from J, the junction contained 7 bases not matched to a gene. Germline V gene sequence: CDR1 MDHEN, CDR2 SYDVKM.

This clonotype was seen only a few times. V usage is TRBV15 and J usage is TRBJ1-5, with D perhaps matching TRBD1 (6 bases). Germline CDR1 is LNHNV and CDR2 is YYDKDF (reference sequence). CDR3 length: 17 amino acids. Trimming cost V 3 bases and J 2 bases, with 17 bases left between them. Here the CDR3 reads CATSSPRGGVGNQPQHF. CDR3 coding DNA: TGTGCCACCAGCAGTCCCCGAGGGGGGGTAGGCAATCAGCCCCAGCATTTT. Variable domain in full (rest from reference TRBV15 and TRBJ1-5): DAMVIQNPRYQVTQFGKPVTLSCSQTLNHNVMYWYQQKSSQAPKLLFHYYDKDFNNEADTPDNFQSRRPNTSFCFLDIRSPGLGDTAMYLCATSSPRGGVGNQPQHFGDGTRLSIL.

Of note for this clonotype: A read error is possible here, since a much larger clone lies one base away. The genes are TRBV12-3 or TRBV12-4 and TRBJ1-1; D is perhaps TRBD1 (5 bases). Trimming cost V 10 bases and J 3 bases, with 15 bases left between them. The CDR3 has 13 amino acids. As DNA, the CDR3 is TGTGCCACCCTAATGACAGCCGACACTGAAGCTTTCTTT. This codes for CATLMTADTEAFF.